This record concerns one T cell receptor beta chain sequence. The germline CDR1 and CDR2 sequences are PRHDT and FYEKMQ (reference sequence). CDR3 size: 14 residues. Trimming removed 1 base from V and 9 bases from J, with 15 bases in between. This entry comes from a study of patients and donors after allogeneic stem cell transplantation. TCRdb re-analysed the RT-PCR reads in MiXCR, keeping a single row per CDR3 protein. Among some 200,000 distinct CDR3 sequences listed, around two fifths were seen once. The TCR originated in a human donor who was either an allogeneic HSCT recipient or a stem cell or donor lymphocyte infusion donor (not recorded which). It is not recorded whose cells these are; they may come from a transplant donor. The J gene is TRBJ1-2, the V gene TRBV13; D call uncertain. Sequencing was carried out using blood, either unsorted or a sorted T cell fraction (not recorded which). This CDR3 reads CASSLAMEGGRYTF. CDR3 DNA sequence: TGTGCCAGCAGCTTAGCCATGGAAGGCGGTCGCTACACCTTC.